These T cell receptor beta chains were read from a single sample in a study of T-cell reconstitution after alpha-beta-depleted transplantation in children. TCRdb passed the PCR reads through MiXCR, listing each CDR3 protein once. The data contain around 410,000 distinct CDR3 sequences, approximately 10% of them singletons. The material sequenced was PBMCs from the stem cell graft donor, taken from the stem cell graft. Source of these receptors: a human donor who donated a stem cell graft to a child with acute myeloid leukemia. Each CDR3 is given with its conserved first and last residue. D genes are given only for firm matches. Some rows mark clone size as missing; the rest say once, few, many or name a class of expanded clone.

D gene | J gene | V gene | clone size | CDR3 protein | CDR3 DNA
TRBD2 | TRBJ2-2 | TRBV12-3/TRBV12-4 | - | CASRVGDSGGPFSAGELFF | TGTGCCAGCAGGGTGGGTGATAGCGGGGGACCCTTCTCTGCCGGGGAGCTGTTTTTT
TRBD1 | TRBJ1-2 | TRBV20-1 | few | CSALFGQGQAYGYTF | TGCAGTGCTTTATTTGGACAGGGGCAGGCCTATGGCTACACCTTC
TRBD1 | TRBJ1-2 | TRBV29-1 | many | CSVRTGARNYGYTF | TGCAGCGTCCGGACAGGGGCAAGGAACTATGGCTACACCTTC
- | TRBJ1-2 | TRBV20-1 | few | CSARGAANYGYTF | TGCAGTGCTAGAGGAGCAGCTAACTATGGCTACACCTTC
- | TRBJ1-2 | TRBV6-5 | few | CASSYPGMGYTF | TGTGCCAGCAGTTACCCGGGGATGGGCTACACCTTC
- | TRBJ1-3 | TRBV18 | - | CASSPNPLLGNTIYF | TGTGCCAGCTCACCAAACCCACTTCTCGGAAACACCATATATTTT
- | TRBJ2-5 | TRBV12-3/TRBV12-4 | many | CASSPDTQETQYF | TGTGCCAGCAGCCCCGACACCCAAGAGACCCAGTACTTC
TRBD2 | TRBJ2-1 | TRBV25-1 | many | CASSERSGRSHNEQFF | TGTGCCAGCAGTGAAAGAAGCGGGAGGTCCCACAATGAGCAGTTCTTC
- | TRBJ2-2 | TRBV9 | few | CASSVDFRGTDTGELFF | TGTGCCAGCAGCGTAGATTTCAGGGGAACGGACACCGGGGAGCTGTTTTTT
- | TRBJ2-1 | TRBV6-2/TRBV6-3 | few | CASSYSKWGAEQFF | TGTGCCAGCAGTTACTCGAAATGGGGCGCTGAGCAGTTCTTC
- | TRBJ1-2 | TRBV6-1 | few | CASSPQSANNYGYTF | TGTGCCAGCAGTCCCCAGAGTGCCAATAACTATGGCTACACCTTC
TRBD1 | TRBJ1-1 | TRBV6-1 | few | CAAGGTTEAFF | TGTGCCGCAGGGGGGACCACTGAAGCTTTCTTT
- | TRBJ1-1 | TRBV6-2/TRBV6-3 | - | CASNQGMDTEAFF | TGTGCCAGCAACCAGGGTATGGACACTGAAGCTTTCTTT
TRBD2 | TRBJ2-3 | TRBV20-1 | many | CSARDWGGTQYF | TGCAGTGCTAGAGATTGGGGGGGGACGCAGTATTTT